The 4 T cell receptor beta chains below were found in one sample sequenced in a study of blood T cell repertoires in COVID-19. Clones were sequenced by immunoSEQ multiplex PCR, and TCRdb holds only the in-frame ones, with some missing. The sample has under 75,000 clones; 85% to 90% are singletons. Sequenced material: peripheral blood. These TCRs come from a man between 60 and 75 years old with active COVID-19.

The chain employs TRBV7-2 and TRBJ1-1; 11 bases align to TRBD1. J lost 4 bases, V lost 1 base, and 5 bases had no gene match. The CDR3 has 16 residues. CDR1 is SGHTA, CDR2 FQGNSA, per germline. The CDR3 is CASSLVGGQGGTEAFF. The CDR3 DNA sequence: TGTGCCAGCAGCTTAGTAGGGGGACAGGGGGGCACTGAAGCTTTCTTT.

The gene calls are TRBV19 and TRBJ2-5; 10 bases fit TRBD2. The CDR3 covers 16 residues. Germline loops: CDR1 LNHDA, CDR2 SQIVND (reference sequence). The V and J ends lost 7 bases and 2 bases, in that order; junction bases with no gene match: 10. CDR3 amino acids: CASNERGGLGQETQYF. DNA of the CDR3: TGTGCCAGTAATGAGCGGGGGGGCTTGGGGCAAGAGACCCAGTACTTC.

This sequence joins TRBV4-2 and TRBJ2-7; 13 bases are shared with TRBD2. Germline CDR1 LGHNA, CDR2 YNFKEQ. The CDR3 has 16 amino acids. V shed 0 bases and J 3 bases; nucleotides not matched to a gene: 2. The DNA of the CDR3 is TGTGCCAGCAGCCAAGATCGGACTAGCGGGAGCTACGAGCAGTACTTC. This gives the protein CASSQDRTSGSYEQYF.

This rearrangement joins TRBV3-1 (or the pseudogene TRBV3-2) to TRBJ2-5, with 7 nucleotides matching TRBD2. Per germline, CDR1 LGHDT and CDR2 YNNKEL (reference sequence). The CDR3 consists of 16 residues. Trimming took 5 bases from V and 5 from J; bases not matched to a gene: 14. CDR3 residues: CASSKGSGGSKETQYF. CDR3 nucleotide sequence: TGTGCCAGCAGCAAAGGGTCGGGCGGGAGCAAGGAGACCCAGTACTTC.